The T cell receptor beta chain described here comes from a study of cytomegalovirus exposure and HLA in healthy donors. Overall study: Approximately 85 million unique TCRs from HLA-typed donors made up an early data release. General study points: The authors later found TCR association rates varying by HLA locus, with DRB1 most and HLA-C fewest. The majority of TCR sequences were rare, yet some public TCRs appeared in many donors.

Notes on this clone: The antigen is undetermined.

With 60 Vbeta and 13 Jbeta primers, the PCR was carried out. Profiled with immunoSEQ multiplex PCR; TCRdb holds only in-frame clones, not every one. The sample records about 130,000 clones, 81% being singletons. Trimming took off 7 bases at V and 1 base at J, with 10 bases between the two ends. Germline V CDR1 and CDR2: MNHEY, SVGAGI. CDR3 length equals 14 residues. This receptor was obtained from a man younger than 30 in good health and CMV-seronegative. The J gene is TRBJ2-2, the V gene TRBV6-5, with unresolved D. Input material: PBMCs. The CDR3 here is CASNRVGNTGELFF. CDR3 bases: TGTGCCAGCAACCGGGTAGGGAACACCGGGGAGCTGTTTTTT.